This T cell receptor (beta chain) was sequenced for a study of blood T cells in healthy people across ages. Study-wide results and limits: TCR beta diversity, measured per million T cells, fell in a roughly linear way with age. Relative to aged donors, long-lived donors carried more naive CD4+ cells and displayed higher diversity.

This clonotype showed up just a few times. Its specificity is unknown. Being one base from a much bigger clone, this may be a read error. Germline V gene sequence: CDR1 MNHEY, CDR2 SVGEGT. This CDR3 contains 14 residues. V gave up 5 bases and J gave up 11 bases; unmatched junction bases: 13. Through a sample-barcoded 5' primer and a J-beta primer mix, a second PCR was run for roughly 6 to 11 cycles. Every single cDNA molecule received a tag from a template-switch adaptor with 12 random nucleotides. TCRdb re-called the 5' RACE reads through MiXCR, storing one row per CDR3 protein. The sample has about 400,000 distinct CDR3 sequences, roughly half seen once.

The specimen sequenced was blood. V gene TRBV6-2 or TRBV6-3 combines with J gene TRBJ2-5, with 8 bases lining up with TRBD2. The sequence was collected from a man in his fifties or sixties in good health. The CDR3 reads CASSPSGGANEQYF. CDR3 nucleotides: TGTGCCAGCAGTCCCTCCGGGGGGGCCAATGAGCAGTACTTC.